The 16 T cell receptor beta chains presented below share a single source sample, sequenced in a study of identical twins. TCRdb reprocessed the 5' RACE reads via MiXCR and lists one record per CDR3 protein. Among approximately 500,000 distinct CDR3 sequences listed, roughly 24% were seen once. The same specimen was also included in a second study, on T cells expressing NK-cell markers.

Sequencing used CD4+ T cells sorted from blood. Every receptor here comes from a woman younger than 35 in good health.

The chain links TRBV3-1 to TRBJ2-3; 7 bases map to TRBD2. The CDR3 spans 14 residues. The V and J ends lost 4 bases and 8 bases, in that order; junction bases with no gene match: 9. Germline V gene sequence: CDR1 LGHDT, CDR2 YNNKEL (reference sequence). The CDR3 reads CASSPSGGGVTQYF. CDR3 DNA sequence: TGTGCCAGCAGCCCCTCGGGGGGAGGAGTTACGCAGTATTTT.

The rearrangement uses TRBV5-1 and TRBJ2-3; D is undetermined. This CDR3 contains 15 residues. Germline CDR1 reads SGHRS; CDR2 reads YFSETQ. V was trimmed by 0 bases and J by 3 bases, leaving 11 bases between them. In DNA form, the CDR3 reads TGCGCCAGCAGCTTGGAAGATCCTGTGACAGATACGCAGTATTTT. It is translated as CASSLEDPVTDTQYF.

This clonotype was found a few times. The chain combines TRBV12-3 or TRBV12-4 with TRBJ1-1; 7 bases map to TRBD1. The CDR3 is made up of 14 amino acids. V shed 6 bases, J shed 8 bases, and the junction held 12 bases outside the gene matches. The CDR3 bases are TGTGCCAGCAGCCTGACAGGGACCCTGGGGGAAGCTTTCTTT. Translating gives CASSLTGTLGEAFF.

The chain combines TRBV5-5 with TRBJ2-1, with 9 bases fitting TRBD2. CDR1 and CDR2 (germline): SGHKS, YYEKEE (reference sequence). Trimming cost V 0 bases and J 4 bases; bases outside gene matches: 5. The CDR3 runs to 16 residues. CDR3 residues: CASSLGLAASYNEQFF. The CDR3 coding sequence is TGTGCCAGCAGCTTGGGACTAGCGGCGTCTTACAATGAGCAGTTCTTC.

This clonotype was counted at least ten times. The chain joins TRBV10-3 to TRBJ2-7; D unresolved. V was pared by 7 bases and J by 9 bases, with 19 bases between. Looked up from germline, CDR1 is ENHRY and CDR2 is SYGVKD. The CDR3 is 13 residues long. In DNA form, the CDR3 reads TGTGCCATCACCGTCGACCCGAGGCAAGGGCAGTACTTC. Its translation is CAITVDPRQGQYF.

The chain employs TRBV7-8 and TRBJ2-1; D is possibly TRBD1 or TRBD2 (6 bases each). CDR1 is SGHVS, CDR2 FQNEAQ, per germline. Trimming pared 5 bases from V and 4 bases from J, leaving 18 bases between. This CDR3 is 16 amino acids long. CDR3 in amino acids: CASSRFGGQGYNEQFF. Here the CDR3 DNA reads TGTGCCAGCAGCCGATTCGGGGGCCAGGGATACAATGAGCAGTTCTTC.

This clonotype showed up just a few times. The chain uses TRBV10-3 and TRBJ2-7, with 8 bases that match TRBD1. Germline CDR1 and CDR2: ENHRY and SYGVKD. V trimming: 6 bases; J trimming: 4 bases; junction bases outside the gene matches: 8. This CDR3 region has 14 residues. The chain's CDR3 is CAIRPDRDLYEQYF. The CDR3 nucleotides read TGTGCCATCAGGCCGGACAGGGACCTATACGAGCAGTACTTC.

This chain joins TRBV2 and TRBJ2-5; D remains ambiguous. CDR1 is SNHLY and CDR2 is FYNNEI in the germline V gene. CDR3 size: 13 residues. The V end was cut by 7 bases, the J end by 5 bases, with 14 bases between. The CDR3 DNA sequence: TGTGCCAGCATGCAATTGTATATGGAGACCCAGTACTTC. It yields the protein CASMQLYMETQYF.

CDR3 residues: CASGGLAGEETQYF. CDR3 nucleotides: TGTGCCAGCGGGGGGTTAGCGGGAGAAGAGACCCAGTACTTC. The chain is built from TRBV6-1 and TRBJ2-5; 9 bases align to TRBD2. J lost 3 bases, V lost 8 bases, and 7 bases had no gene match. The CDR3 is made up of 14 amino acids. Germline V gene data show CDR1 as MNHNS and CDR2 as SASEGT.

J is TRBJ1-6 and V is TRBV4-1; 7 positions agree with TRBD1. V dropped 4 bases and J dropped 5; count of bases not matched to a gene: 8. This CDR3 contains 16 residues. Germline loops: CDR1 MGHRA, CDR2 YSYEKL. CDR3 residues: CASSRDRAADNSPLHF. CDR3 nucleotides: TGCGCCAGCAGCCGAGACAGGGCGGCGGATAATTCACCCCTCCACTTT.

The chain employs TRBV6-1 and TRBJ1-6; 7 nucleotides match TRBD1. Germline V CDR1 and CDR2: MNHNS, SASEGT. V trimming: 6 bases; J trimming: 8 bases; junction bases outside the gene matches: 7. This CDR3 has 14 amino acids. Written as DNA, the CDR3 is TGTGCCAGCAGACCCGACAGGGTTGATTCACCCCTCCACTTT. Translating it yields CASRPDRVDSPLHF.

This clonotype was observed a few times. The rearrangement links TRBV6-1 to TRBJ2-1, with D possibly TRBD2 on 5 matching bases. The length of the CDR3 is 14 residues. Germline V gives CDR1 MNHNS, CDR2 SASEGT. V lost 8 bases, J lost 2 bases, and 13 bases lay in between. CDR3 in DNA: TGTGCCAGCGCGGGCCCTTACGCCTACAATGAGCAGTTCTTC. Translated, it gives CASAGPYAYNEQFF.

This clonotype was recorded a few times. The chain combines TRBV3-1 with TRBJ2-5, with 13 positions matching TRBD2. The CDR3 has 18 residues. The V segment lost 2 bases and the J segment 0 bases; nucleotides outside the gene matches: 6. Germline assignment: CDR1 LGHDT and CDR2 YNNKEL (reference sequence). CDR3 protein: CASSQKQTSGGYQETQYF. The CDR3 coding sequence is TGTGCCAGCAGCCAAAAACAGACTAGCGGGGGGTACCAAGAGACCCAGTACTTC.

This clonotype was counted a few times. The chain is built from TRBV10-2 and TRBJ2-7; 7 nucleotides match TRBD1. V trimming: 6 bases; J trimming: 5 bases; junction bases outside the gene matches: 4. This CDR3 contains 12 residues. The germline gives CDR1 WSHSY, CDR2 SAAADI. In DNA, the CDR3 is TGCGCCAGCAGACAGGGGAAGGACGAGCAGTACTTC. Residues: CASRQGKDEQYF.

The CDR3 here is CSARWGTYEQYF. CDR3 sequence (DNA): TGCAGTGCTAGATGGGGTACCTACGAGCAGTACTTC. This sequence joins TRBV20-1 and TRBJ2-7; D is unresolved. V was clipped by 2 bases and J by 2 bases, with 7 bases between them. The CDR3 runs 12 residues. Germline CDR1 and CDR2: DFQATT and SNEGSKA (reference sequence).

This chain links TRBV5-6 with TRBJ2-1; TRBD2 aligns across 10 bases. The CDR3 covers 15 residues. V trimming: 8 bases; J trimming: 4 bases; junction bases outside the gene matches: 9. Germline V gene sequence: CDR1 SGHDT, CDR2 YYEEEE. CDR3 sequence: CASIIAGGSYNEQFF. The CDR3 coding sequence is TGTGCCAGTATAATAGCGGGGGGATCTTACAATGAGCAGTTCTTC. The full variable domain, its missing parts supplied by reference TRBV5-6 and TRBJ2-1, is DAGVTQSPTHLIKTRGQQVTLRCSPKSGHDTVSWYQQALGQGPQFIFQYYEEEERQRGNFPDRFSGHQFPNYSSELNVNALLLGDSALYLCASIIAGGSYNEQFFGPGTRLTVL.